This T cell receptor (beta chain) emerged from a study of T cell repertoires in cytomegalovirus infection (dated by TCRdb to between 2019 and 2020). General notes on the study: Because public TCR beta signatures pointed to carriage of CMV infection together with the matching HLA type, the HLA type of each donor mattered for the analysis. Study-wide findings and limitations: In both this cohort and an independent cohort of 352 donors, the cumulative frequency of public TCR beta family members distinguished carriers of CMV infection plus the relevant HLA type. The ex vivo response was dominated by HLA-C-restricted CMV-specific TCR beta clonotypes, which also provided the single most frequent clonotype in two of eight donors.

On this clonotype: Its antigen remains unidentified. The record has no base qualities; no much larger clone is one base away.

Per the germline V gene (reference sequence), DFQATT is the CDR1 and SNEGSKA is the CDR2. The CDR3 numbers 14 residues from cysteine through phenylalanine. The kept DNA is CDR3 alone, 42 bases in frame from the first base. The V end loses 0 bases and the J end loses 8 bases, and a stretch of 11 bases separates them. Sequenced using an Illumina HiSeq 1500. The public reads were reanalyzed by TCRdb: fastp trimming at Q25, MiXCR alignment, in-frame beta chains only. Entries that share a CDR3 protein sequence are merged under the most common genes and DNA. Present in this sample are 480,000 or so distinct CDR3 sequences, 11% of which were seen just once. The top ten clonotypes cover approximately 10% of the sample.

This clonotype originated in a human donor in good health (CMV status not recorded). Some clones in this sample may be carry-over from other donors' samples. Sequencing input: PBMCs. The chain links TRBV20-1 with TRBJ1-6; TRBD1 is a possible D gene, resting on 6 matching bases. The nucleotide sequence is TGCAGTGCTAGAGAGTCAGGGGCCGATTCACCCCTCCACTTT. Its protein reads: CSARESGADSPLHF.